This TCR beta chain appears in the sequencing data of a study of blood T cell repertoires in COVID-19. Between the trimmed V and J ends, which lost 5 bases and 1 base, there was a span of 11 bases. Germline CDR1 SGHTA, CDR2 FQGNSA. The CDR3 extends over 15 amino acids. This clone was detected a few times. The protocol was immunoSEQ multiplex PCR, while the TCRdb copy is restricted to in-frame clones and leaves out a portion. The profile shows approximately 200,000 clones, about 87% of them singletons. The sequence was obtained from a man aged 30 to 39 with COVID-19, enrolled during active disease. Source material: peripheral blood. This sequence joins TRBV7-2 and TRBJ2-2; tentative D call: TRBD1 (6 bases). DNA of the CDR3: TGTGCCAGCAGCCTTCTGGGACAGAACACCGGGGAGCTGTTTTTT. Its translation is CASSLLGQNTGELFF.